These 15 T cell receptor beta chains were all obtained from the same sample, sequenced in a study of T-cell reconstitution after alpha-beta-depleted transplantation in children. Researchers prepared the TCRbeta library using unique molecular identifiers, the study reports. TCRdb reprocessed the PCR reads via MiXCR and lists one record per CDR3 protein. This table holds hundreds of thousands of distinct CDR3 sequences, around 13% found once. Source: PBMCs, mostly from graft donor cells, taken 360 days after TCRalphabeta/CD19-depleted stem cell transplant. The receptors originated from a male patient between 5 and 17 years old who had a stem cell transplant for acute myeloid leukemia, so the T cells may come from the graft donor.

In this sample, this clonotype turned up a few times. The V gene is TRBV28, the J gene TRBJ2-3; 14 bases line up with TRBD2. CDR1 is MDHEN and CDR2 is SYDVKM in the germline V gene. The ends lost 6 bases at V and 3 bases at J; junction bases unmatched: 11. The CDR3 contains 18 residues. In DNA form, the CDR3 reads TGTGCCAGCAGCGCAACCACCGGGACTAGCGGGAGAACAGATACGCAGTATTTT. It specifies CASSATTGTSGRTDTQYF.

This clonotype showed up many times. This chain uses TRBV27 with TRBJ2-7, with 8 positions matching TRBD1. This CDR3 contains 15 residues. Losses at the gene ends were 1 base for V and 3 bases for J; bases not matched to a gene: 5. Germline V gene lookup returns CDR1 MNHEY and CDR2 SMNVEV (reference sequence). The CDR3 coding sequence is TGTGCCAGCAGTTTATTTTCAGGGGGCCTCTACGAGCAGTACTTC. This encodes CASSLFSGGLYEQYF.

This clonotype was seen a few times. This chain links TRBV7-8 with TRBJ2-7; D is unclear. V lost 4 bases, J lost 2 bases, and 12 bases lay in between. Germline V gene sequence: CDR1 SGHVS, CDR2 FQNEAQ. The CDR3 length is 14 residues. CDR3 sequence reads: CASSSSLRTYEQYF. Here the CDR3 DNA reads TGTGCCAGCAGCTCTTCTCTCAGAACCTACGAGCAGTACTTC.

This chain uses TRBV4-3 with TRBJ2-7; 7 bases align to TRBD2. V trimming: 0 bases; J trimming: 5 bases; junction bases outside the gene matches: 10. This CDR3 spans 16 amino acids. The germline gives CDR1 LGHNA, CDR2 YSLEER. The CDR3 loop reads CASSQDLKRGDNEQYF. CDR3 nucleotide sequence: TGCGCCAGCAGCCAAGATCTCAAGCGGGGAGATAACGAGCAGTACTTC.

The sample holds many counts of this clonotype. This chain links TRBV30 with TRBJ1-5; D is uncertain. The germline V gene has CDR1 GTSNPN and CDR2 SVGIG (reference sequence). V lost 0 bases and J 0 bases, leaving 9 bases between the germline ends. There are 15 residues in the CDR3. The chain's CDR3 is CAWSVRQTSNQPQHF. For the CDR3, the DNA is TGTGCCTGGAGTGTTCGACAAACTAGCAATCAGCCCCAGCATTTT.

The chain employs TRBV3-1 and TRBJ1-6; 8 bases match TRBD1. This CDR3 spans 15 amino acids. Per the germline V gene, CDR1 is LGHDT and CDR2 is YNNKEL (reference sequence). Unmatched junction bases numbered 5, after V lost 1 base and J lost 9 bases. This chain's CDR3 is CASSQGTGGPSPLHF. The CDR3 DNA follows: TGTGCCAGCAGCCAAGGTACAGGGGGGCCTTCACCCCTCCACTTT. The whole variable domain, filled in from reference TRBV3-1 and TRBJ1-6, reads DTAVSQTPKYLVTQMGNDKSIKCEQNLGHDTMYWYKQDSKKFLKIMFSYNNKELIINETVPNRFSPKSPDKAHLNLHINSLELGDSAVYFCASSQGTGGPSPLHFGNGTRLTVT.

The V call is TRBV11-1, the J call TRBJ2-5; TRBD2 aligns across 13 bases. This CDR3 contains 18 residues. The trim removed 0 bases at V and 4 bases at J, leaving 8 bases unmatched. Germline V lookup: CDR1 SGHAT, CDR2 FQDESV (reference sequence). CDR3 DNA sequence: TGTGCCAGCAGCTTAGCTACTCTTACTAGCGGGAGGGGAGAGACCCAGTACTTC. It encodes CASSLATLTSGRGETQYF. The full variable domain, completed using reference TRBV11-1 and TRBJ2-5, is EAEVAQSPRYKITEKSQAVAFWCDPISGHATLYWYRQILGQGPELLVQFQDESVVDDSQLPKDRFSAERLKGVDSTLKIQPAELGDSAMYLCASSLATLTSGRGETQYFGPGTRLLVL.

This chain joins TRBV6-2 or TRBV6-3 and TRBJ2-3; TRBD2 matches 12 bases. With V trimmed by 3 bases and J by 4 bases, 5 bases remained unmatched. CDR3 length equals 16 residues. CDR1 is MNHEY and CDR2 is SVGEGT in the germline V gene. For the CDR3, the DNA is TGTGCCAGCAGTTATCTGGGACTAGCGGGCCCAGATACGCAGTATTTT. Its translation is CASSYLGLAGPDTQYF.

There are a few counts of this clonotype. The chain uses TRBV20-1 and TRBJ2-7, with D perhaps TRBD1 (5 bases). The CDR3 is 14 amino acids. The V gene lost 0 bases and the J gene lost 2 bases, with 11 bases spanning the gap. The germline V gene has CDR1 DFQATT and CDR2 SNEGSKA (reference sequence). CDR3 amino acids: CSARDYDRTYEQYF. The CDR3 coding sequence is TGCAGTGCTAGAGATTACGACAGAACCTACGAGCAGTACTTC.

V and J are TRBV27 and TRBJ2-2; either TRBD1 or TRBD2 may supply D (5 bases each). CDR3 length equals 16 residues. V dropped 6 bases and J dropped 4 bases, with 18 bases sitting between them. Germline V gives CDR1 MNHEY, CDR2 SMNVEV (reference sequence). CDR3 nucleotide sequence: TGTGCCAGCAGGATAAGCGAGGGGATGGGCACCGGGGAGCTGTTTTTT. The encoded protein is CASRISEGMGTGELFF.

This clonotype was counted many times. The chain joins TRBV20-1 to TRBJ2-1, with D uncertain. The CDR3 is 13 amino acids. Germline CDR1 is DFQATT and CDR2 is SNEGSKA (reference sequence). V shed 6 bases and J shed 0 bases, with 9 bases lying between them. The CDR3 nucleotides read TGCAGTGCACGTCAAAGCTCCTACAATGAGCAGTTCTTC. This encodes CSARQSSYNEQFF.

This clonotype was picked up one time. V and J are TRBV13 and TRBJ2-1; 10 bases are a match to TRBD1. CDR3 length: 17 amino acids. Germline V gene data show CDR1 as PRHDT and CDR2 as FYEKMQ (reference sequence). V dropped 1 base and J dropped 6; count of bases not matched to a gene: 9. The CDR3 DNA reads TGTGCCAGCAGCTTAGTACGGGGACAGGGGCTAGGCAATGAGCAGTTCTTC. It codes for CASSLVRGQGLGNEQFF.

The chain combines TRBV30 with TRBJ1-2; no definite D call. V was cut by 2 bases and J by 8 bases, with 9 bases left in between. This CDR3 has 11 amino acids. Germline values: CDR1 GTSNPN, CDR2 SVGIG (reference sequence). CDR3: CAWSSVGGYTF. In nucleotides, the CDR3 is TGTGCCTGGAGTTCAGTGGGGGGCTACACCTTC.

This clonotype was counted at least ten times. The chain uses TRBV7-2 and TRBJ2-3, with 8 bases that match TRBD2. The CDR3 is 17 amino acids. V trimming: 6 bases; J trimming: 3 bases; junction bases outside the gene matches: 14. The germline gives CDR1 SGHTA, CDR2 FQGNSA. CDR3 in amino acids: CASRPGRERERTDTQYF. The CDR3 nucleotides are TGTGCCAGCAGGCCCGGTAGGGAGCGGGAGAGAACAGATACGCAGTATTTT.

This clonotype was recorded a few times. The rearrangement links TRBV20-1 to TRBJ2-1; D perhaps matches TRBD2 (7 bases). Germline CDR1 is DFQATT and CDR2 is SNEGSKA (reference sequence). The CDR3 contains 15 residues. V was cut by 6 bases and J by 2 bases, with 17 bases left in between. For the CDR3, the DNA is TGCAGTGCCCCGAGGGGGGGTAACACCTACAATGAGCAGTTCTTC. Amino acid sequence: CSAPRGGNTYNEQFF.